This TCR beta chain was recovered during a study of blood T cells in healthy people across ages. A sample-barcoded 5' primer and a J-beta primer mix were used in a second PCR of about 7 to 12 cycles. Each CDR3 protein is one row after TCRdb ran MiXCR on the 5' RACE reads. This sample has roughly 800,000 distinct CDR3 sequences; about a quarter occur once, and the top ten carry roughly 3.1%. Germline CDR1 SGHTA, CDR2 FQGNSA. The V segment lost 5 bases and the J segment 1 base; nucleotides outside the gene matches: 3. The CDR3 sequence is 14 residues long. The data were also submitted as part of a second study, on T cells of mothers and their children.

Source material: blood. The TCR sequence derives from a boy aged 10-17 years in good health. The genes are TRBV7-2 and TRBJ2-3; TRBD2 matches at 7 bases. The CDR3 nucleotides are TGTGCCAGCAGCCGCAGCGGGGGCACAGATACGCAGTATTTT. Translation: CASSRSGGTDTQYF.